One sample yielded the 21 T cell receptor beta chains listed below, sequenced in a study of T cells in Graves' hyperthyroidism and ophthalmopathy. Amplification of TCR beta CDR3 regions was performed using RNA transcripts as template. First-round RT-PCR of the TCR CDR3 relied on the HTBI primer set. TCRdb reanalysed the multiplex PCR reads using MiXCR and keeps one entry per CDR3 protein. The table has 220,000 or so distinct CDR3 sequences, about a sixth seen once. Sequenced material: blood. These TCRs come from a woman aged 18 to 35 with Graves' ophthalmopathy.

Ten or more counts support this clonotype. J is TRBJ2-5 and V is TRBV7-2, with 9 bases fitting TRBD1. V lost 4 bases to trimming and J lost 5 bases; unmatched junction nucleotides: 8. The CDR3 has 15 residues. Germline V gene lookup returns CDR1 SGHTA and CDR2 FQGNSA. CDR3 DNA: TGTGCCAGCAGCTCGGGACAGGGAATCCGGGAGACCCAGTACTTC. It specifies CASSSGQGIRETQYF.

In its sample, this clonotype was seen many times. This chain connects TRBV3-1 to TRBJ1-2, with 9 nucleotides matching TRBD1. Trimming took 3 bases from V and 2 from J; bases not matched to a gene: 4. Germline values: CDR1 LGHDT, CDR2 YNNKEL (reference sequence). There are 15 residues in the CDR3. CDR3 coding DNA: TGTGCCAGCAGCCAGGGGACAGGGTTAAACTATGGCTACACCTTC. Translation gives CASSQGTGLNYGYTF.

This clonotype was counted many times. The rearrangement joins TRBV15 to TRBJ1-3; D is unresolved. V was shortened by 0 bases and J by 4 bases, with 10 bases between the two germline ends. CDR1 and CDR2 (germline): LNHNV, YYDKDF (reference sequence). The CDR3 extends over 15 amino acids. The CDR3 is CATSRDRGPGNTIYF. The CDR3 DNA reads TGTGCCACCAGCAGAGATCGAGGCCCCGGAAACACCATATATTTT.

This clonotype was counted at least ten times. The CDR3 DNA reads TGTGCCACCAGTGATCGACAGTACTACGAGCAGTACTTC. This sequence encodes CATSDRQYYEQYF. The genes are TRBV24-1 and TRBJ2-7; the D gene is possibly TRBD1 (5 bases). This CDR3 comprises 13 residues. Germline CDR1 KGHDR, CDR2 SFDVKD. V was cut by 3 bases and J by 3 bases, with 8 bases left in between.

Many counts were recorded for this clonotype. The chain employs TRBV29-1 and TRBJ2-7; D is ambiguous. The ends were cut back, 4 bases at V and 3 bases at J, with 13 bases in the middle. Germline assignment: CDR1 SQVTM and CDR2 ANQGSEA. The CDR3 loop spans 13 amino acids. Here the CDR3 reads CSVAAEPLYEQYF. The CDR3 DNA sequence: TGCAGCGTTGCAGCAGAACCTCTCTACGAGCAGTACTTC.

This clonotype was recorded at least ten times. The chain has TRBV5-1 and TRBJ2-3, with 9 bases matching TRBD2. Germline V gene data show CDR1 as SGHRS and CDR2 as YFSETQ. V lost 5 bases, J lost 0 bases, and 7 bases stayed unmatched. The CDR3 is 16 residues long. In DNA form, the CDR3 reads TGCGCCAGCAGACCCCCGGGACTAGCAAGCACAGATACGCAGTATTTT. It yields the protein CASRPPGLASTDTQYF.

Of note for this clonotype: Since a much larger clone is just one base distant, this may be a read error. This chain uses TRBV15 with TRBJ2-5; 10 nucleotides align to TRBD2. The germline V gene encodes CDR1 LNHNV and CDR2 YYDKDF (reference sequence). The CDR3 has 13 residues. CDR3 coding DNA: TGTGTCTCAGCGGGAGGGTACCAAGGGACCCAGTACTTC. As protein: CVSAGGYQGTQYF.

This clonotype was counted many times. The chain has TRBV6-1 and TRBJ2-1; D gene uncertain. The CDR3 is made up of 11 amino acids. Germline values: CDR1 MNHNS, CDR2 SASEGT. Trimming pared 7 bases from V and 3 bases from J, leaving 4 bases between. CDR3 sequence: CASIFYNEQFF. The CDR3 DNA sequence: TGTGCCAGCATCTTCTACAATGAGCAGTTCTTC.

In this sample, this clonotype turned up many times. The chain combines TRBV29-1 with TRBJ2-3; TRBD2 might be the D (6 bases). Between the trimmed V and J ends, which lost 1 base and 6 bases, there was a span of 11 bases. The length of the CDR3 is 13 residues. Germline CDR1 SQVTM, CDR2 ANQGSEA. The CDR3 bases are TGCAGCGTTGAAGGCGGGACTCTCGATACGCAGTATTTT. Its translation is CSVEGGTLDTQYF.

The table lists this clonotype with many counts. The CDR3, as DNA: TGTGCCAGCAGTTCCCCCCTGGAGGGGTATAGCAATCAGCCCCAGCATTTT. Amino acids: CASSSPLEGYSNQPQHF. The rearrangement links TRBV28 to TRBJ1-5; TRBD1 might be the D (5 bases). V was trimmed by 4 bases and J by 0 bases, leaving 16 bases between them. Germline values: CDR1 MDHEN, CDR2 SYDVKM. This CDR3 contains 17 residues.

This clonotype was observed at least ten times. CDR3 amino acids: CSARVPSGQGSVTGYEQYF. The CDR3 DNA is TGCAGTGCTAGAGTCCCCTCGGGACAGGGATCCGTCACTGGGTACGAGCAGTACTTC. The V and J genes are TRBV20-1 and TRBJ2-7; TRBD1 matches at 9 bases. Germline lookup yields CDR1 DFQATT and CDR2 SNEGSKA (reference sequence). Germline trimming cut 1 base from V and 4 bases from J; bases unmatched to any gene: 20. This CDR3 has 19 amino acids.

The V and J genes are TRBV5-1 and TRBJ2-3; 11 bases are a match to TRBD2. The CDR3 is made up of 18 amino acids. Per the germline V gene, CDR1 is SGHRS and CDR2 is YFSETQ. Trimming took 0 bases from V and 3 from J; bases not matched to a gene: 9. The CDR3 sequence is CASSLAPVAGGLTDTQYF. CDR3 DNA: TGCGCCAGCAGCTTGGCTCCAGTAGCGGGGGGGCTTACAGATACGCAGTATTTT.

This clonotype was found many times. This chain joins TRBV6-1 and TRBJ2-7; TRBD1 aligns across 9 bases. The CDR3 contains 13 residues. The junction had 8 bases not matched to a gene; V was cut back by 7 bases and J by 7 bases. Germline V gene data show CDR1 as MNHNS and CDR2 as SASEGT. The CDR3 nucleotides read TGTGCCAGCACGGAGACAGGGGGTCTGGAGCAGTACTTC. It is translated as CASTETGGLEQYF.

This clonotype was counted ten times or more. CDR3 region: CSVGLAGSQTQYF. The CDR3 nucleotides are TGCAGCGTGGGACTAGCGGGGTCGCAGACGCAGTATTTT. The chain recombines TRBV29-1 with TRBJ2-3, with 13 bases lining up with TRBD2. Losses at the gene ends were 6 bases for V and 9 bases for J; bases not matched to a gene: 6. Germline values: CDR1 SQVTM, CDR2 ANQGSEA. The CDR3 has 13 residues.

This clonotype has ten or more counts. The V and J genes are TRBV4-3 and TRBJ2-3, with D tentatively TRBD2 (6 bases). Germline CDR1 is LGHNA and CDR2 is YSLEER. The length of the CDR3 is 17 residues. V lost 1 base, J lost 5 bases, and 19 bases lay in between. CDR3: CASSQGPGGMSLDTQYF. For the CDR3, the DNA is TGCGCCAGCAGCCAAGGCCCCGGAGGGATGTCATTAGATACGCAGTATTTT.

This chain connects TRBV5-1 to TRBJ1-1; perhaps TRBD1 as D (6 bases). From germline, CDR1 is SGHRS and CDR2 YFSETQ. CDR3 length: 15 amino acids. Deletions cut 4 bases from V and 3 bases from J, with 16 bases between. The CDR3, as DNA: TGCGCCAGCAGCACCAAACAGGGATGGGACACTGAAGCTTTCTTT. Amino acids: CASSTKQGWDTEAFF.

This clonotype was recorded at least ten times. The CDR3 sequence: CASSLRPGDANTQYF. CDR3 bases: TGTGCCAGCAGCTTGCGACCAGGGGATGCGAATACGCAGTATTTT. The chain links TRBV7-3 to TRBJ2-3, with D possibly matching TRBD1 (6 bases). The germline V gene has CDR1 SGHTA and CDR2 FQGTGA. Trimming shortened V by 3 bases and J by 7 bases, and 17 bases separated the two germline ends. This CDR3 comprises 15 residues.

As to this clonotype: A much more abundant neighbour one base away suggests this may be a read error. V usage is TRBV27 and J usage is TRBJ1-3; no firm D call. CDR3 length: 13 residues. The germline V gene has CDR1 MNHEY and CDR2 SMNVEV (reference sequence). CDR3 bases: TGTGCCAGCGGTTTTGAGCGGGGAAACACCATATATTTT. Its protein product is CASGFERGNTIYF.

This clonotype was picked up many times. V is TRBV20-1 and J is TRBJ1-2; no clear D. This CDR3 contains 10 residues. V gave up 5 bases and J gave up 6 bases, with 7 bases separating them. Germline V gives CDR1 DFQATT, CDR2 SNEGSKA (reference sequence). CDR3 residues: CSAVKDGYTF. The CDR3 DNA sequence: TGCAGTGCTGTGAAAGATGGCTACACCTTC.

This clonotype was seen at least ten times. The CDR3, as DNA: TGTGCCAGCAGCGTAGTGGGGACTAGCGGGGTTGGCAATGAGCAGTTCTTC. Translating it yields CASSVVGTSGVGNEQFF. This chain uses TRBV9 with TRBJ2-1; TRBD2 aligns across 13 bases. V dropped 0 bases and J dropped 6; count of bases not matched to a gene: 6. Germline V CDR1 and CDR2: SGDLS, YYNGEE. CDR3 size: 17 residues.

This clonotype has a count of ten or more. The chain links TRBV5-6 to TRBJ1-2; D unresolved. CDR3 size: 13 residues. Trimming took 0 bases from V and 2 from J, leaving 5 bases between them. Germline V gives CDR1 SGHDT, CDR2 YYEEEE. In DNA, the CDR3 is TGTGCCAGCAGCTTGGTGGGGAACTATGGCTACACCTTC. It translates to CASSLVGNYGYTF.